The 19 T cell receptor beta chains below all came from one sample that was sequenced in a study of early T cells in non-severe SARS-CoV-2 infection. TCRdb re-derived calls from the 5' RACE reads in MiXCR, one entry per CDR3 protein. Of more than 65,000 distinct CDR3 sequences listed, around 13% were seen once; the top ten hold over 1%. The sequenced sample was whole blood. Receptor source: an adult who was a healthcare worker with PCR-confirmed SARS-CoV-2 infection or an uninfected control (not recorded which).

This clonotype was seen ten or more times. In DNA form, the CDR3 reads TGCAGTGCTAGTGGGGGGCGAATACTAGGGGAGCAGTTCTTC. Encoded protein: CSASGGRILGEQFF. The rearrangement joins TRBV20-1 to TRBJ2-1, with D perhaps assigned TRBD1 or TRBD2 (6 bases each). The V gene's germline CDR1 is DFQATT and CDR2 SNEGSKA (reference sequence). The CDR3 is 14 amino acids. Trimming removed 3 bases from V and 10 bases from J, with 19 bases in between.

This clonotype was counted at least ten times. The rearrangement joins TRBV30 to TRBJ2-6; D gene uncertain. The CDR3 runs to 14 residues. The germline V and J ends were trimmed by 2 bases and 0 bases, with 5 bases remaining between them. Looked up from germline, CDR1 is GTSNPN and CDR2 is SVGIG (reference sequence). The CDR3 region is CAWSSGSGANVLTF. The CDR3, as DNA: TGTGCCTGGAGTAGTGGCTCTGGGGCCAACGTCCTGACTTTC.

This clonotype was observed many times. The rearrangement uses TRBV29-1 and TRBJ2-7; 9 bases map to TRBD1. With V trimmed by 4 bases and J by 0 bases, 4 bases remained unmatched. This CDR3 spans 14 amino acids. Germline CDR1 reads SQVTM; CDR2 reads ANQGSEA. The CDR3 DNA follows: TGCAGCGTTGTCGACAGGGGGAGCTCCTACGAGCAGTACTTC. Its translation: CSVVDRGSSYEQYF.

This clonotype was counted many times. The gene calls are TRBV7-2 and TRBJ2-3; D is possibly TRBD2 (5 bases). V lost 5 bases and J lost 0, with 15 bases in between. Germline lookup yields CDR1 SGHTA and CDR2 FQGNSA. This CDR3 is 16 amino acids long. The CDR3 is CASSLVGSASTDTQYF. CDR3 in DNA: TGTGCCAGCAGCCTCGTAGGGAGCGCAAGCACAGATACGCAGTATTTT.

This clonotype was counted many times. V usage is TRBV30 and J usage is TRBJ2-7; no firm D call. Deletions cut 5 bases from V and 2 bases from J, with 10 bases between. The CDR3 consists of 12 residues. Germline V gene data show CDR1 as GTSNPN and CDR2 as SVGIG (reference sequence). The CDR3 DNA is TGTGCCTGGTCTTTTGGGGCCTACGAGCAGTACTTC. As protein: CAWSFGAYEQYF. The full variable domain, with the rest looked up from reference TRBV30 and TRBJ2-7, is SQTIHQWPATLVQPVGSPLSLECTVEGTSNPNLYWYRQAAGRGLQLLFYSVGIGQISSEVPQNLSASRPQDRQFILSSKKLLLSDSGFYLCAWSFGAYEQYFGPGTRLTVT.

This clonotype was observed many times. The chain has TRBV28 and TRBJ2-1, with 7 bases identical to TRBD1. With 2 bases clipped from V and 0 bases from J, the junction kept 4 bases outside the gene matches. Germline CDR1 reads MDHEN; CDR2 reads SYDVKM. The CDR3 consists of 16 residues. The CDR3 nucleotides are TGTGCCAGCAGTTTACGTAGGGGGCCCTCCTACAATGAGCAGTTCTTC. It translates to CASSLRRGPSYNEQFF.

This chain connects TRBV9 to TRBJ1-3, with D hard to call. This CDR3 comprises 12 residues. CDR1 is SGDLS and CDR2 is YYNGEE in the germline V gene. The germline V and J ends were trimmed by 5 bases and 3 bases, with 6 bases remaining between them. The CDR3 sequence is CASSGLGNTIYF. The CDR3 DNA reads TGTGCCAGCAGTGGCCTTGGAAACACCATATATTTT.

CDR3 DNA sequence: TGTGCCACAGCACTAGTAGATGAGCAGTTCTTC. Translation gives CATALVDEQFF. The V and J genes are TRBV10-3 and TRBJ2-1; possibly TRBD2 for D (5 bases). Trimming cost V 10 bases and J 8 bases, with 12 bases left between them. The CDR3 sequence is 11 residues long. The germline V gene encodes CDR1 ENHRY and CDR2 SYGVKD.

This clonotype showed up just a few times. This chain connects TRBV12-3 or TRBV12-4 to TRBJ2-1; the D is unclear. Deletions cut 4 bases from V and 0 bases from J, with 10 bases between. The CDR3 loop spans 15 amino acids. CDR3 sequence: CASSSQTYSYNEQFF. As DNA, the CDR3 is TGTGCCAGCAGTTCACAGACTTACTCCTACAATGAGCAGTTCTTC.

This clonotype was recorded a few times. The chain carries TRBV28 and TRBJ2-7; the D gene could be TRBD1 or TRBD2 (5 bases each). Trimming pared 6 bases from V and 1 base from J, leaving 13 bases between. Germline V lookup: CDR1 MDHEN, CDR2 SYDVKM. The CDR3 has 14 residues. The CDR3 loop reads CASRPRDGSYEQYF. The CDR3 nucleotides are TGTGCCAGCAGGCCCCGGGACGGATCCTACGAGCAGTACTTC.

This clonotype was observed at least ten times. CDR3 bases: TGTGCCATCAACCTGGGACCCAATCAGCCCCAGCATTTT. As protein: CAINLGPNQPQHF. This sequence joins TRBV10-3 and TRBJ1-5; D may be TRBD1 (5 bases). In germline, CDR1 is ENHRY, CDR2 SYGVKD. The CDR3 is 13 amino acids. The V and J ends lost 7 bases and 3 bases respectively, with 10 bases between them.

Of note for this clonotype: This could be a read error, since a much larger clone is one nucleotide away. The V call is TRBV18, the J call TRBJ2-1, with 11 bases lining up with TRBD2. J gave up 9 bases and V 4 bases, and 5 bases lay outside the gene matches. This CDR3 is built from 14 residues. Germline V lookup: CDR1 KGHSH, CDR2 LQKENI. In nucleotides, the CDR3 is TGTGCCAGCTCACTACTAGCGGGGGTGGTTGAGCAGTTCTTC. Translating gives CASSLLAGVVEQFF.

This clonotype was detected many times. This chain's CDR3 is CASSYRDHPSYEQYF. In DNA, the CDR3 is TGTGCCAGCAGTTATAGGGACCACCCCTCCTACGAGCAGTACTTC. The chain is built from TRBV6-5 and TRBJ2-7; D may correspond to TRBD1 or TRBD2 (5 bases each). Germline CDR1 is MNHEY and CDR2 is SVGAGI. This CDR3 spans 15 amino acids. Trimming stripped 3 bases from V and 0 bases from J, with 12 bases between.

This clonotype was detected many times. The V and J genes are TRBV7-8 and TRBJ1-1; maybe TRBD1 (5 bases). Germline loops: CDR1 SGHVS, CDR2 FQNEAQ. V was cut by 5 bases and J by 3 bases, with 19 bases left in between. CDR3 size: 16 residues. The CDR3 region is CASSPRLPGRHTEAFF. The CDR3, as DNA: TGTGCCAGCAGCCCCCGTCTACCAGGGAGACACACTGAAGCTTTCTTT.

The chain is built from TRBV6-2 or TRBV6-3 and TRBJ1-6, with TRBD1 identical over 7 bases. With 5 bases clipped from V and 10 bases from J, the junction kept 8 bases outside the gene matches. The length of the CDR3 is 14 residues. The germline gives CDR1 MNHEY, CDR2 SVGEGT. The CDR3 coding sequence is TGTGCCAGCAGTCGACAGGGTGAAGGATCACCCCTCCACTTT. As protein: CASSRQGEGSPLHF.

In this sample, this clonotype turned up a few times. This chain links TRBV27 with TRBJ1-1, with D tentatively TRBD1 (5 bases). Germline CDR1 is MNHEY and CDR2 is SMNVEV (reference sequence). The germline V and J ends were trimmed by 6 bases and 4 bases, with 12 bases remaining between them. The CDR3 has 13 residues. The CDR3: CASSTGGTTEAFF. Here the CDR3 DNA reads TGTGCCAGCAGCACTGGGGGTACCACTGAAGCTTTCTTT.

At least ten counts were recorded for this clonotype. The CDR3 DNA reads TGCAGCTCCCTCGTGGAGACCCAGTACTTC. It specifies CSSLVETQYF. This chain uses TRBV29-1 with TRBJ2-5; the D is unclear. Looked up from germline, CDR1 is SQVTM and CDR2 is ANQGSEA. Trimming cost V 8 bases and J 5 bases, with 9 bases left between them. The CDR3 has 10 amino acids.

The chain has TRBV6-6 and TRBJ2-7, with unresolved D. Germline-derived CDR1 and CDR2 are MNHNY and SVGAGI (reference sequence). Trimming took 5 bases from V and 0 from J, leaving 14 bases between them. The CDR3 consists of 15 residues. The CDR3 spells CASSPPDRSSYEQYF. The CDR3 nucleotides read TGTGCCAGCAGTCCACCGGACCGCTCCTCCTACGAGCAGTACTTC.

This clonotype was seen many times. The chain couples TRBV9 to TRBJ2-2; D is possibly TRBD2 (7 bases). Germline V gives CDR1 SGDLS, CDR2 YYNGEE. The CDR3 has 14 residues. V lost 2 bases to trimming and J lost 4 bases, with 9 bases between them. The CDR3 spells CASSVGGLTGELFF. The CDR3 DNA is TGTGCCAGCAGCGTCGGGGGGCTCACCGGGGAGCTGTTTTTT.